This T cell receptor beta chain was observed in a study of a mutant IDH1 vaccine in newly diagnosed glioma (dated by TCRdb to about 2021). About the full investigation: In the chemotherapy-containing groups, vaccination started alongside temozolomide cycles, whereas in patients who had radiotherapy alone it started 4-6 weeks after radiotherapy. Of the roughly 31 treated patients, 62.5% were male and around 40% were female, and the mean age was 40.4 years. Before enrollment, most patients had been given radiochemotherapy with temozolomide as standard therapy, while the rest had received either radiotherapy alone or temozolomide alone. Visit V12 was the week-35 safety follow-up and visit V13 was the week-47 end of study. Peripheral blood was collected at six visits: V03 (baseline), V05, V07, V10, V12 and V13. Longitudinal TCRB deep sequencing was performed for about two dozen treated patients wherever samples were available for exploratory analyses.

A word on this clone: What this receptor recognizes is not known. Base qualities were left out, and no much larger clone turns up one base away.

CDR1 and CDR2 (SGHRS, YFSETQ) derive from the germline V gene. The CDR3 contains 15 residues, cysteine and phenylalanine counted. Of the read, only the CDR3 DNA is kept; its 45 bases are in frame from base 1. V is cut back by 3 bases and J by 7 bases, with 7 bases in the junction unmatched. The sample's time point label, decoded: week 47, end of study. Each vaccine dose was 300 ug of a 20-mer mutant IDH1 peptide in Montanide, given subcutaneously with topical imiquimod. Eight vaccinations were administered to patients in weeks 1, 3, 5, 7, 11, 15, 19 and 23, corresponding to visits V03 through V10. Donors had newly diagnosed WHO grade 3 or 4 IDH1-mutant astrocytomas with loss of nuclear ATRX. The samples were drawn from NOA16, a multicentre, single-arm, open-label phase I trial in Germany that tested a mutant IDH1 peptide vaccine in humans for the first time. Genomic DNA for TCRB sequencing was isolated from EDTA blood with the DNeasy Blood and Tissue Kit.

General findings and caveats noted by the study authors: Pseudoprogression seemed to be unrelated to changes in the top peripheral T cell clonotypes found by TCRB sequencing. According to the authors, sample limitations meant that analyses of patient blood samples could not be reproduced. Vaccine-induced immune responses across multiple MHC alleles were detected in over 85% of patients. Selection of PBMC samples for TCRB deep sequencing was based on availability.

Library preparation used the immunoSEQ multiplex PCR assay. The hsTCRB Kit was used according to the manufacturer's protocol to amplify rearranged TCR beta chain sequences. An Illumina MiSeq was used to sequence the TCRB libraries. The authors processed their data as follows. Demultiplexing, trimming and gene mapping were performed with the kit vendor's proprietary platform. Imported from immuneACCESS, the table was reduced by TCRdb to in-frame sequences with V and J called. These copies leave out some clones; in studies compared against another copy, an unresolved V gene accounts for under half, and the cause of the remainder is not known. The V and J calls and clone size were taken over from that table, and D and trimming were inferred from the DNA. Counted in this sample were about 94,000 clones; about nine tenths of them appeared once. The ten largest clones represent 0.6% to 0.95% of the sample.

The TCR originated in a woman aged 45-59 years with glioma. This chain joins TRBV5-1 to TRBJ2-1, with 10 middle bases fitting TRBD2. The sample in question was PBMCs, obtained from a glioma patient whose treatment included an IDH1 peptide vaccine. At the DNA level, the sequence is TGCGCCAGCAGCTCCTCCGGGACTAGCGAGAATGAGCAGTTCTTC. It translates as CASSSSGTSENEQFF.